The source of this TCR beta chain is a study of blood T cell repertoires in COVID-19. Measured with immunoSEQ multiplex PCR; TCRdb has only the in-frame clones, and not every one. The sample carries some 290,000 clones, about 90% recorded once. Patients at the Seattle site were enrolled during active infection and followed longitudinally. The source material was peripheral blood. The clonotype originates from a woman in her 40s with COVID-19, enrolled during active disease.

The CDR3 sequence is CASSPLVGGELFF. The CDR3 DNA reads TGCGCCAGCAGCCCCCTGGTCGGCGGGGAGCTGTTTTTT. This chain uses TRBV5-1 with TRBJ2-2, with D hard to call. The CDR3 totals 13 residues. CDR1 and CDR2 from the germline V gene are SGHRS and YFSETQ. Between the trimmed V and J ends, which lost 4 bases and 7 bases, there was a span of 11 bases.